This T cell receptor beta chain was recovered during a study of T cell changes during pregnancy in multiple sclerosis. The assay was immunoSEQ multiplex PCR, and TCRdb's table has in-frame clones only and misses some. The sample lists over 60,000 clones, 75% to 95% seen once, with about 0.7% in the top ten. The CDR3 is made up of 15 amino acids. Trimming took 0 bases from V and 3 from J; bases not matched to a gene: 4. Looked up from germline, CDR1 is SGDLS and CDR2 is YYNGEE. The sample was peripheral blood, taken in the third trimester of pregnancy. This clonotype was obtained from a female donor in good health, enrolled as a control in a pregnancy study. This chain joins TRBV9 and TRBJ2-7, with 9 bases identical to TRBD2. The DNA for the CDR3 is TGTGCCAGCAGCGTAGGACTAGCGGAGAACTACGAGCAGTACTTC. The encoded protein is CASSVGLAENYEQYF. The full variable domain, with the rest looked up from reference TRBV9 and TRBJ2-7, is DSGVTQTPKHLITATGQRVTLRCSPRSGDLSVYWYQQSLDQGLQFLIQYYNGEERAKGNILERFSAQQFPDLHSELNLSSLELGDSALYFCASSVGLAENYEQYFGPGTRLTVT.